These 25 T cell receptor beta chains came from one sample sequenced in a study of blood T cell repertoires in COVID-19. TCRdb's table, derived via immunoSEQ multiplex PCR, lists solely in-frame clones and lacks some. Among about 400,000 clones, about nine tenths were seen once, and the ten largest hold about 1.5%. Sequenced material: peripheral blood. The receptors were gathered from a woman aged 30 to 39 with active or convalescent COVID-19.

The V gene is TRBV7-9, the J gene TRBJ1-3; TRBD1 agrees at 7 bases. J was trimmed by 1 base and V by 4 bases; bases with no gene match: 7. In germline, CDR1 is SEHNR, CDR2 FQNEAQ (reference sequence). The CDR3 contains 16 residues. This CDR3 is CASSSLTGESGNTIYF. The CDR3 coding sequence is TGTGCCAGCAGCTCATTAACAGGGGAATCTGGAAACACCATATATTTT.

This clone was found once. The chain has TRBV5-5 and TRBJ1-1, with D possibly matching TRBD1 (6 bases). Germline CDR1 is SGHKS and CDR2 is YYEKEE (reference sequence). The CDR3 is 16 residues long. V lost 3 bases and J lost 1, with 16 bases in between. This CDR3 reads CASSSLLQGRNTEAFF. CDR3 coding DNA: TGTGCCAGCAGCTCCCTCTTACAGGGACGGAACACTGAAGCTTTCTTT.

This clone was seen just once. The chain uses TRBV5-4 and TRBJ2-1, with 7 bases fitting TRBD2. V was pared by 0 bases and J by 7 bases, with 10 bases of the junction left unmatched. Germline CDR1 is SGHNT and CDR2 is YYREEE (reference sequence). This CDR3 spans 16 amino acids. CDR3 DNA: TGTGCCAGCAGCTTGGTCCAAGGACTAGTAAATAATGAGCAGTTCTTC. This codes for CASSLVQGLVNNEQFF.

In its sample, this clone was seen once. V and J are TRBV5-5 and TRBJ1-2, with D unresolved. CDR3 length: 13 amino acids. CDR1 SGHKS and CDR2 YYEKEE come from the germline V gene (reference sequence). The ends were cut back, 0 bases at V and 4 bases at J, with 7 bases in the middle. The CDR3 spells CASSLEQLYGYTF. Written as DNA, the CDR3 is TGTGCCAGCAGCTTGGAACAGCTCTATGGCTACACCTTC.

V usage is TRBV2 and J usage is TRBJ1-3, with unresolved D. This CDR3 spans 17 amino acids. The germline V gene encodes CDR1 SNHLY and CDR2 FYNNEI. V lost 0 bases and J lost 0, with 12 bases in between. The CDR3 is CASSEAPRFVSGNTIYF. The CDR3 DNA is TGTGCCAGCAGTGAAGCCCCCAGGTTCGTCTCTGGAAACACCATATATTTT.

Points on this clone: Other DNA sequences in the sample encode the same CDR3. The chain is built from TRBV6-5 and TRBJ1-1; no firm D call. The germline V gene has CDR1 MNHEY and CDR2 SVGAGI. The CDR3 length is 14 residues. Trimming took 3 bases from V and 3 from J, leaving 11 bases between them. The CDR3 region is CASSYSTGYTEAFF. The CDR3 region has the DNA TGTGCCAGCAGTTATTCCACGGGTTACACTGAAGCTTTCTTT.

This rearrangement joins TRBV6-6 to TRBJ1-2, with 7 bases matching TRBD1. Germline CDR1 is MNHNY and CDR2 is SVGAGI (reference sequence). The CDR3 is 14 residues long. Trimming removed 6 bases from V and 7 bases from J; junction bases left unmatched: 11. The CDR3 coding sequence is TGTGCCAGCAGATCGATTACAGGGGTAGCTGGCTACACCTTC. It encodes CASRSITGVAGYTF.

The chain combines TRBV5-1 with TRBJ2-5; TRBD1 is a possible D gene (6 bases). The CDR3 runs to 14 residues. Trimming took off 8 bases at V and 3 bases at J, with 17 bases between the two ends. From germline, CDR1 is SGHRS and CDR2 YFSETQ. The CDR3 DNA is TGCGCCAGAACGATCCGGGACAATGAAGAGACCCAGTACTTC. Protein product: CARTIRDNEETQYF.

The chain carries TRBV4-1 and TRBJ1-1; D may be TRBD1 (6 bases). The CDR3 spans 16 residues. Trimming stripped 2 bases from V and 7 bases from J, with 20 bases between. The germline gives CDR1 MGHRA, CDR2 YSYEKL. CDR3 loop: CASSQRGRGPLDEAFF. CDR3 nucleotides: TGCGCCAGCAGCCAAAGAGGCAGGGGCCCCCTCGATGAAGCTTTCTTT.

The chain links TRBV18 to TRBJ2-7; the match to TRBD1 covers 8 bases. This CDR3 comprises 15 residues. Unmatched junction bases numbered 8, after V lost 4 bases and J lost 3 bases. Germline-derived CDR1 and CDR2 are KGHSH and LQKENI. Here the CDR3 reads CASSLRGQEYYEQYF. The CDR3 bases are TGTGCCAGCTCACTACGGGGACAGGAATACTACGAGCAGTACTTC.

This chain joins TRBV6-5 and TRBJ1-5, with a possible D match to TRBD1 (5 bases). CDR1 is MNHEY, CDR2 SVGAGI, per germline. CDR3 length: 14 amino acids. The V gene lost 7 bases and the J gene lost 7 bases, with 17 bases spanning the gap. The CDR3 DNA sequence: TGTGCCAGCACTAAACGGGGGGTCGAACAGCCCCAGCATTTT. Residues: CASTKRGVEQPQHF.

This chain links TRBV19 with TRBJ2-3; 11 bases fit TRBD2. Per the germline V gene, CDR1 is LNHDA and CDR2 is SQIVND (reference sequence). This CDR3 contains 14 residues. V lost 9 bases to trimming and J lost 0 bases; unmatched junction nucleotides: 2. In DNA, the CDR3 is TGTGCCAGCCGACTAGCGGGGAGCACAGATACGCAGTATTTT. Translating gives CASRLAGSTDTQYF.

The chain carries TRBV5-6 and TRBJ2-1, with D unresolved. Trimming took 2 bases from V and 5 from J, leaving 5 bases between them. The CDR3 extends over 12 amino acids. CDR1 SGHDT and CDR2 YYEEEE come from the germline V gene. CDR3 sequence: CASSFFDNEQFF. The CDR3 DNA reads TGTGCCAGCAGCTTCTTTGACAATGAGCAGTTCTTC. The full variable domain, rest sourced from reference TRBV5-6 and TRBJ2-1, is DAGVTQSPTHLIKTRGQQVTLRCSPKSGHDTVSWYQQALGQGPQFIFQYYEEEERQRGNFPDRFSGHQFPNYSSELNVNALLLGDSALYLCASSFFDNEQFFGPGTRLTVL.

The chain uses TRBV20-1 and TRBJ2-3; 7 bases are a match to TRBD2. The CDR3 extends over 16 amino acids. Trimming at V came to 3 bases and at J to 0 bases, leaving 9 bases not matched to a gene. From germline, CDR1 is DFQATT and CDR2 SNEGSKA (reference sequence). This chain's CDR3 is CSASRLLARSTDTQYF. In nucleotides, the CDR3 is TGCAGTGCTAGTAGGTTACTAGCGCGGAGCACAGATACGCAGTATTTT.

The chain combines TRBV11-3 with TRBJ2-3; D not resolved. Germline V gene data show CDR1 as SGHNT and CDR2 as YENEEA. Trimming stripped 1 base from V and 3 bases from J, with 5 bases between. The CDR3 spans 13 residues. CDR3 sequence: CASSLGATDTQYF. The DNA for the CDR3 is TGTGCCAGCAGCTTAGGGGCTACAGATACGCAGTATTTT.

This chain connects TRBV19 to TRBJ1-5, with a weak D call TRBD1 (5 bases). The CDR3 is 15 residues long. Germline V gene sequence: CDR1 LNHDA, CDR2 SQIVND (reference sequence). V lost 4 bases, J lost 0 bases, and 10 bases lay in between. Here the CDR3 DNA reads TGTGCCAGTAGTAGGACACGAAATAGCAATCAGCCCCAGCATTTT. Residues: CASSRTRNSNQPQHF.

The gene calls are TRBV7-2 and TRBJ2-1; 7 nucleotides align to TRBD1. The CDR3 is 14 amino acids. Germline V gives CDR1 SGHTA, CDR2 FQGNSA. V dropped 11 bases and J dropped 7; count of bases not matched to a gene: 14. CDR3 protein: CAGAERGLGNEQFF. CDR3 nucleotide sequence: TGTGCCGGAGCGGAAAGGGGGCTGGGGAATGAGCAGTTCTTC.

V gene TRBV6-1 combines with J gene TRBJ1-2; D is possibly TRBD1 (6 bases). Germline CDR1 MNHNS, CDR2 SASEGT. V shed 1 base and J shed 8 bases, with 17 bases lying between them. The CDR3 has 15 amino acids. As DNA, the CDR3 is TGTGCCAGCAGTGAAGGACAGGCATTGTCGGAAGGCTACACCTTC. It encodes CASSEGQALSEGYTF.

The J gene is TRBJ2-3, the V gene TRBV29-1, with 7 bases identical to TRBD1. This CDR3 region has 17 residues. V shed 0 bases, J shed 0 bases, and the junction held 9 bases outside the gene matches. Germline V lookup: CDR1 SQVTM, CDR2 ANQGSEA. The CDR3 loop reads CSVEERDSLASTDTQYF. The CDR3 DNA is TGCAGCGTTGAAGAAAGGGACAGTCTGGCTAGCACAGATACGCAGTATTTT.

The gene calls are TRBV10-2 and TRBJ2-2, with D tentatively TRBD1 (7 bases). Germline V gene data show CDR1 as WSHSY and CDR2 as SAAADI. CDR3 size: 15 residues. V was pared by 0 bases and J by 4 bases, with 9 bases between. The CDR3 coding sequence is TGCGCCAGCAGTGAGTCGCAGGGGGGCACCGGGGAGCTGTTTTTT. Amino acid sequence: CASSESQGGTGELFF.

This clone showed up just a few times. The V and J genes are TRBV3-1 (or the pseudogene TRBV3-2) and TRBJ2-3; the match to TRBD2 covers 10 bases. The V gene's germline CDR1 is LGHDT and CDR2 YNNKEL (reference sequence). The junction had 21 bases not matched to a gene; V was cut back by 4 bases and J by 2 bases. The CDR3 is 21 residues long. The CDR3 region is CASSREIAGGPPNKLTDTQYF. The CDR3 nucleotides are TGTGCCAGCAGCCGAGAAATAGCGGGGGGCCCACCGAACAAGCTCACAGATACGCAGTATTTT.

This chain links TRBV10-3 with TRBJ1-1, with 9 bases matching TRBD1. CDR3 length equals 14 residues. The V gene's germline CDR1 is ENHRY and CDR2 SYGVKD. The J segment lost 1 base and the V segment lost 6 bases, leaving 3 bases of the junction unmatched. CDR3 region: CAIREGQGNTEAFF. In nucleotides, the CDR3 is TGTGCCATCAGAGAGGGACAGGGGAACACTGAAGCTTTCTTT.

Points on this clone: The sample has other DNA sequences that encode this CDR3 too. The rearrangement uses TRBV5-4 and TRBJ2-1; 9 bases line up with TRBD1. V dropped 4 bases and J dropped 4; count of bases not matched to a gene: 6. Germline CDR1 and CDR2: SGHNT and YYREEE (reference sequence). This CDR3 is built from 15 residues. In DNA, the CDR3 is TGTGCCAGCAGCCCAACAGGGGGCTCTTACAATGAGCAGTTCTTC. Protein sequence: CASSPTGGSYNEQFF. The full variable domain, in which reference TRBV5-4 and TRBJ2-1 provide the parts outside the CDR3, is ETGVTQSPTHLIKTRGQQVTLRCSSQSGHNTVSWYQQALGQGPQFIFQYYREEENGRGNFPPRFSGLQFPNYSSELNVNALELDDSALYLCASSPTGGSYNEQFFGPGTRLTVL.

The V and J genes are TRBV2 and TRBJ1-2; D call uncertain. This CDR3 region has 16 residues. The germline CDR1 and CDR2 sequences are SNHLY and FYNNEI. V lost 5 bases to trimming and J lost 5 bases, with 21 bases between them. The CDR3 spells CASSPPRPRFLYGYTF. The CDR3 DNA reads TGTGCCAGCAGTCCCCCTCGGCCCAGGTTCCTATATGGCTACACCTTC.

The rearrangement uses TRBV13 and TRBJ2-2; 11 positions match TRBD1. With V trimmed by 3 bases and J by 1 base, 1 base remained unmatched. CDR3 size: 16 residues. Germline V gene sequence: CDR1 PRHDT, CDR2 FYEKMQ (reference sequence). CDR3 in amino acids: CASSFGTGGNTGELFF. The CDR3 nucleotides are TGTGCCAGCAGCTTCGGGACAGGGGGGAACACCGGGGAGCTGTTTTTT.